This T cell receptor beta chain was found in a study of blood T cell repertoires in COVID-19. Study-wide context: From the United States, Italy and Spain came samples of acute and convalescent COVID-19.

The repertoire was sequenced with immunoSEQ multiplex PCR; TCRdb's copy has only in-frame clones and lacks some. The sample shows roughly 200,000 clones, 80% of them seen only once. V lost 3 bases to trimming and J lost 2 bases, with 12 bases between them. Germline V gene lookup returns CDR1 LNHDA and CDR2 SQIVND (reference sequence). The CDR3 loop spans 15 amino acids. Sequencing was carried out using peripheral blood. The genes are TRBV19 and TRBJ2-3; D is perhaps TRBD2 (6 bases). This TCR came from a man aged 55 to 70 with acute or convalescent COVID-19. The CDR3 bases are TGTGCCAGTAGTATCGGGGGTGGCACCACAGATACGCAGTATTTT. As protein: CASSIGGGTTDTQYF.